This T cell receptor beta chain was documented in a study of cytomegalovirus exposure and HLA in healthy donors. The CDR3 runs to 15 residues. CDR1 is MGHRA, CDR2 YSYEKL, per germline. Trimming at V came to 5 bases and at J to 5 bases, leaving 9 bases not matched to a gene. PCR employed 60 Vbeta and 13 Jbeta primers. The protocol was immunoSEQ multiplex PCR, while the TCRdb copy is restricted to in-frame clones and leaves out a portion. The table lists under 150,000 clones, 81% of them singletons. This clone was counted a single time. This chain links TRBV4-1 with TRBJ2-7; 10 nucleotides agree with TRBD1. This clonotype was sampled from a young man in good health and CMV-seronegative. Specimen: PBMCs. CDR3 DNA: TGCGCCAGCAGCTCCAGTCCCGGGACAGGGGACGAGCAGTACTTC. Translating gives CASSSSPGTGDEQYF.